This T cell receptor beta chain was recorded in a study of T cells in Graves' hyperthyroidism and ophthalmopathy. Stable disease denoted Graves' hyperthyroidism without ophthalmopathy progression within 18 months. Each diagnosis drew on symptoms, thyroxine, TRAb, thyroid ultrasound and orbital computed tomography findings. Amplified TCR beta CDR3 regions came from RNA transcripts. A set of HTBI primers served as the primers for a first-round RT-PCR of the TCR CDR3. TCRdb re-analysed the multiplex PCR reads in MiXCR, keeping a single row per CDR3 protein. The table lists 500,000 to 750,000 distinct CDR3 sequences, around a sixth of them singletons. V lost 1 base to trimming and J lost 7 bases, with 7 bases between them. The germline gives CDR1 DFQATT, CDR2 SNEGSKA (reference sequence). CDR3 length: 11 amino acids.

Source material: blood. The TCR originated in a woman in her twenties or thirties with Graves' hyperthyroidism. The J gene is TRBJ1-2, the V gene TRBV20-1, with D uncertain. The CDR3 region has the DNA TGCAGTGCTAGAGCCTTTTTTGGCTACACCTTC. Protein sequence: CSARAFFGYTF.